These T cell receptor beta chains were read from a single sample in a study of cytomegalovirus exposure and HLA in healthy donors. Produced via immunoSEQ multiplex PCR; TCRdb's table is partial and in-frame only. The sample gives about 98,000 clones, around 85% of which show up once; more than 3% is in the top ten. Sample: PBMCs. All receptors come from a woman aged 30 to 39 in good health and CMV-seronegative. CDR3s include the opening cysteine and the closing phenylalanine or tryptophan. The order of the fields is CDR3 length, V gene, clone size, D gene, J gene, CDR3 DNA, CDR3 protein. D genes are given only for firm matches. The size field is filled for only some rows; it gives once, few, many or a size class.

cdr3_length: 16; v_call: TRBV6-5; clone_size: NA; d_call: NA; j_call: TRBJ1-1; cdr3_nt: TGTGCCAGCAGTTACTACTCGCAATCGTGGAACACTGAAGCTTTCTTT; cdr3_aa: CASSYYSQSWNTEAFF
cdr3_length: 14; v_call: TRBV4-1; clone_size: NA; d_call: NA; j_call: TRBJ1-2; cdr3_nt: TGCGCCAGCAGCCAAGGGGCCGGCCACTTAGGCTACACCTTC; cdr3_aa: CASSQGAGHLGYTF
cdr3_length: 14; v_call: TRBV7-2; clone_size: NA; d_call: NA; j_call: TRBJ2-7; cdr3_nt: TGTGCCAGCAGCTTAGACACAGGTTACGGTGTTACGTCTTTC; cdr3_aa: CASSLDTGYGVTSF
cdr3_length: 15; v_call: TRBV6-5; clone_size: NA; d_call: TRBD1; j_call: TRBJ2-2; cdr3_nt: TGTGCCAGCAGTGCAGGGGGCGCGAACACCGGGGAGCTGTTTTTT; cdr3_aa: CASSAGGANTGELFF
cdr3_length: 14; v_call: TRBV6-1; clone_size: NA; d_call: TRBD1; j_call: TRBJ1-2; cdr3_nt: TGTGCCAGCAGTGGACAGGGGACCAACTATGGCTACACCTTC; cdr3_aa: CASSGQGTNYGYTF
cdr3_length: 15; v_call: TRBV5-1; clone_size: NA; d_call: TRBD2; j_call: TRBJ2-1; cdr3_nt: TGCGCCAGCAGAGAAGGGCTAGCGGCGCACAATGAGCAGTTCTTC; cdr3_aa: CASREGLAAHNEQFF
cdr3_length: 12; v_call: TRBV19; clone_size: NA; d_call: NA; j_call: TRBJ2-1; cdr3_nt: TGTGCCAGTAGTATCGGGGGTAATGAGCAGTTCTTC; cdr3_aa: CASSIGGNEQFF
cdr3_length: 13; v_call: TRBV2; clone_size: once; d_call: TRBD1; j_call: TRBJ1-4; cdr3_nt: TGTGCCACCAGGGGGGACAGGAAGGAAAAACTGTTTTTT; cdr3_aa: CATRGDRKEKLFF
cdr3_length: 13; v_call: TRBV7-3; clone_size: NA; d_call: NA; j_call: TRBJ1-4; cdr3_nt: TGTGCCAGCAGCTCCGAGGGAGATGAAAAACTGTTTTTT; cdr3_aa: CASSSEGDEKLFF
cdr3_length: 13; v_call: TRBV11-2; clone_size: NA; d_call: NA; j_call: TRBJ1-1; cdr3_nt: TGTGCCAGCAGAGTACAGCCGAACACTGAAGCTTTCTTT; cdr3_aa: CASRVQPNTEAFF
cdr3_length: 19; v_call: TRBV27; clone_size: NA; d_call: NA; j_call: TRBJ2-2; cdr3_nt: TGTGCCAGCAGTTTAACAACCCTCTGGGGCAGGGGGAACACCGGGGAGCTGTTTTTT; cdr3_aa: CASSLTTLWGRGNTGELFF
cdr3_length: 18; v_call: TRBV28; clone_size: NA; d_call: NA; j_call: TRBJ2-4; cdr3_nt: TGTGCCAGCAGCCCCGGAGGACAGAGAACTATAGCCAAAAACATTCAGTACTTC; cdr3_aa: CASSPGGQRTIAKNIQYF
cdr3_length: 15; v_call: TRBV2; clone_size: NA; d_call: TRBD1; j_call: TRBJ1-5; cdr3_nt: TGTGCCAGCAGGACCGGGACAGGGTCCCCTCAGCCCCAGCATTTT; cdr3_aa: CASRTGTGSPQPQHF
cdr3_length: 15; v_call: TRBV27; clone_size: NA; d_call: NA; j_call: TRBJ2-1; cdr3_nt: TGTGCCAGCAGTTTAAGCCGATCGAACTACAATGAGCAGTTCTTC; cdr3_aa: CASSLSRSNYNEQFF